A single sample gave rise to the 5 T cell receptor beta chains below, sequenced in a study of blood T cell repertoires in COVID-19. TCRdb keeps only in-frame clones here, not all; method: immunoSEQ multiplex PCR. The table records tens of thousands of clones, 80% to 90% of them present only once. Sequenced input: peripheral blood. The origin of the receptors is a woman aged 55-70 years with acute or convalescent COVID-19.

The CDR3 here is CASSVEPGHTTGELFF. The CDR3, as DNA: TGTGCCAGCAGCGTAGAACCGGGACATACTACCGGGGAGCTGTTTTTT. This chain uses TRBV9 with TRBJ2-2, with TRBD1 as a possible D gene (6 bases). Germline values: CDR1 SGDLS, CDR2 YYNGEE. V gave up 0 bases and J gave up 5 bases, with 14 bases separating them. The CDR3 has 16 amino acids.

J is TRBJ1-2 and V is TRBV14, with 10 bases that match TRBD1. The trim removed 4 bases at V and 6 bases at J, leaving 2 bases unmatched. This CDR3 spans 13 amino acids. The germline V gene has CDR1 SGHDN and CDR2 FVKESK. CDR3 sequence: CASSLGTGDGYTF. Here the CDR3 DNA reads TGTGCCAGCAGCCTTGGGACAGGGGATGGCTACACCTTC. Filled out from reference TRBV14 and TRBJ1-2, the complete variable domain reads EAGVTQFPSHSVIEKGQTVTLRCDPISGHDNLYWYRRVMGKEIKFLLHFVKESKQDESGMPNNRFLAERTGGTYSTLKVQPAELEDSGVYFCASSLGTGDGYTFGSGTRLTVV.

The chain carries TRBV28 and TRBJ1-2; 7 nucleotides line up with TRBD1. The junction had 7 bases not matched to a gene; V was cut back by 4 bases and J by 2 bases. The CDR3 length is 15 residues. Per germline, CDR1 MDHEN and CDR2 SYDVKM. In DNA form, the CDR3 reads TGTGCCAGCAGTTCTCGAGGACAGGCGAACTATGGCTACACCTTC. As protein: CASSSRGQANYGYTF.

The chain employs TRBV5-4 and TRBJ2-3; 9 nucleotides match TRBD2. Germline loops: CDR1 SGHNT, CDR2 YYREEE (reference sequence). There are 16 residues in the CDR3. V shed 4 bases and J 0 bases; nucleotides not matched to a gene: 6. The CDR3 spells CASSTGSGGSTDTQYF. The CDR3 DNA reads TGTGCCAGCAGCACGGGGAGCGGGGGGAGCACAGATACGCAGTATTTT. The full variable domain, rest sourced from reference TRBV5-4 and TRBJ2-3, is ETGVTQSPTHLIKTRGQQVTLRCSSQSGHNTVSWYQQALGQGPQFIFQYYREEENGRGNFPPRFSGLQFPNYSSELNVNALELDDSALYLCASSTGSGGSTDTQYFGPGTRLTVL.

This chain uses TRBV30 with TRBJ2-2; 11 bases are a match to TRBD2. Germline V gives CDR1 GTSNPN, CDR2 SVGIG (reference sequence). After removal of 4 bases from V and 6 bases from J, the junction contained 7 bases not matched to a gene. The CDR3 runs 15 residues. Here the CDR3 DNA reads TGTGCCTGGAAGACTAGCGGGGAAGTTCCCGGGGAGCTGTTTTTT. It specifies CAWKTSGEVPGELFF. The variable domain in full, with the rest retrieved from reference TRBV30 and TRBJ2-2, is SQTIHQWPATLVQPVGSPLSLECTVEGTSNPNLYWYRQAAGRGLQLLFYSVGIGQISSEVPQNLSASRPQDRQFILSSKKLLLSDSGFYLCAWKTSGEVPGELFFGEGSRLTVL.